Below are 11 T cell receptor beta chains sequenced from a single sample in a study of T cells in Graves' hyperthyroidism and ophthalmopathy. Template material for amplifying TCR beta CDR3 regions consisted of RNA transcripts. The TCR CDR3 first-round RT-PCR relied on the HTBI primer set. TCRdb recomputed calls from the multiplex PCR reads with MiXCR, one row per CDR3 protein. The data show 500,000 to 800,000 distinct CDR3 sequences, 13% to 15% seen once. Material: blood. The receptors come from a woman aged 45-59 years with Graves' ophthalmopathy.

In its sample, this clonotype was seen many times. The chain carries TRBV20-1 and TRBJ2-5, with D hard to call. The CDR3 loop spans 12 amino acids. Trimming took 2 bases from V and 1 from J, leaving 5 bases between them. Germline V gene lookup returns CDR1 DFQATT and CDR2 SNEGSKA (reference sequence). CDR3 sequence reads: CSARFSQETQYF. The CDR3 DNA reads TGCAGTGCTAGATTCTCCCAAGAGACCCAGTACTTC.

In this sample, this clonotype turned up many times. This chain joins TRBV12-3 or TRBV12-4 and TRBJ2-5; 8 bases agree with TRBD1. This CDR3 has 14 amino acids. The junction had 4 bases not matched to a gene; V was cut back by 4 bases and J by 3 bases. CDR3 DNA: TGTGCCAGCAGTTGGACAGGGAATGAAGAGACCCAGTACTTC. Translation gives CASSWTGNEETQYF.

This clonotype appeared a few times. The chain uses TRBV24-1 and TRBJ2-7; 10 nucleotides align to TRBD1. Germline V gene data show CDR1 as KGHDR and CDR2 as SFDVKD. The V gene end was trimmed by 5 bases and the J gene end by 2 bases; junction bases not matched to a gene: 5. This CDR3 contains 15 residues. The DNA of the CDR3 is TGTGCCACCAGTGGTCCGGACAGGGGGACCTACGAGCAGTACTTC. This sequence encodes CATSGPDRGTYEQYF.

This clonotype has at least ten counts. The V and J genes are TRBV6-1 and TRBJ1-5, with 7 bases identical to TRBD1. The CDR3 loop spans 15 amino acids. Germline V gene sequence: CDR1 MNHNS, CDR2 SASEGT. The V segment lost 5 bases and the J segment 2 bases; nucleotides outside the gene matches: 6. For the CDR3, the DNA is TGTGCCAGCAGTTCCGGGACAGACGGCAATCAGCCCCAGCATTTT. This sequence encodes CASSSGTDGNQPQHF.

This clonotype was detected ten times or more. The gene calls are TRBV6-2 or TRBV6-3 and TRBJ1-1; possible D gene TRBD1, 5 bases. The CDR3 loop spans 15 amino acids. CDR1 MNHEY and CDR2 SVGEGT come from the germline V gene. The V end was cut by 7 bases, the J end by 1 base, with 16 bases between. CDR3 region: CASMKRIGTNTEAFF. The CDR3 region has the DNA TGTGCCAGCATGAAGCGGATAGGGACGAACACTGAAGCTTTCTTT.

This clonotype was counted ten times or more. This chain connects TRBV30 to TRBJ2-5; maybe TRBD1 (6 bases). The germline gives CDR1 GTSNPN, CDR2 SVGIG (reference sequence). V gave up 2 bases and J gave up 5 bases, with 12 bases separating them. The CDR3 is 13 amino acids. The CDR3 DNA reads as TGTGCCTGGAGTCACAGGGTGAGGGAGACCCAGTACTTC. Protein: CAWSHRVRETQYF.

The chain has TRBV6-1 and TRBJ1-5; D call uncertain. With 3 bases removed from V and 0 bases from J, the gap between germline ends came to 9 bases. CDR1 is MNHNS, CDR2 SASEGT, per germline. This CDR3 comprises 15 residues. The DNA of the CDR3 is TGTGCCAGCAGTGATGGGCCATATAGCAATCAGCCCCAGCATTTT. Translated: CASSDGPYSNQPQHF.

This clonotype was detected ten times or more. The rearrangement links TRBV7-2 to TRBJ2-7; 8 bases map to TRBD1. From germline, CDR1 is SGHTA and CDR2 FQGNSA. This CDR3 spans 15 amino acids. J lost 0 bases, V lost 3 bases, and 4 bases had no gene match. CDR3 bases: TGTGCCAGCAGCTTGGCCGGGACAGGCTCCTACGAGCAGTACTTC. Translating gives CASSLAGTGSYEQYF.

In its sample, this clonotype was seen many times. The J gene is TRBJ2-3, the V gene TRBV7-2; 8 nucleotides line up with TRBD2. Germline V gives CDR1 SGHTA, CDR2 FQGNSA. The V and J ends lost 5 bases and 5 bases, in that order; junction bases with no gene match: 12. This CDR3 is 16 amino acids long. The CDR3: CASSLGIAGRLDTQYF. The CDR3, as DNA: TGTGCCAGCAGCCTCGGGATAGCGGGGAGGTTAGATACGCAGTATTTT.

V gene TRBV5-4 combines with J gene TRBJ2-1; D remains unclear. The CDR3 runs 14 residues. CDR1 and CDR2 from the germline V gene are SGHNT and YYREEE (reference sequence). V was clipped by 2 bases and J by 4 bases, with 10 bases between them. The CDR3 is CASSFWRAYNEQFF. For the CDR3, the DNA is TGTGCCAGCAGCTTTTGGCGAGCTTACAATGAGCAGTTCTTC.

This clonotype was picked up many times. This sequence joins TRBV19 and TRBJ2-7; D ambiguous. The CDR3 is 13 amino acids. V dropped 3 bases and J dropped 3 bases, with 9 bases sitting between them. CDR1 LNHDA and CDR2 SQIVND come from the germline V gene (reference sequence). CDR3 sequence reads: CASSIGQNYEQYF. DNA of the CDR3: TGTGCCAGTAGTATTGGGCAGAACTACGAGCAGTACTTC.